This T cell receptor beta chain was sequenced in a study of shared clonotypes between healthy human individuals. Every immunoSEQ plate was one replicate of a subset's evenly spread DNA. Study processing details: Sequence data from immunoSEQ were junction-only and lacked quality scores; consequently, filtering differed. This table comes from immunoSEQ multiplex PCR, and its TCRdb copy is limited to in-frame clones, with some not included. That table is the source of V, J and clone size, and D and trimming were worked out from the DNA. The table records under 1 million clones, around 92% of them present only once. With respect to this clone: What it binds is not known.

The V gene's germline CDR1 is ENHRY and CDR2 SYGVKD. The CDR3 is 13 residues long. V was pared by 4 bases and J by 4 bases, with 8 bases between. Study-wide results and caveats: Estimated clonotype richness was generally higher in naive than memory subsets.

Naive CD8 isolation took CD45RO-negative cells positively selected for CCR7 and excluded terminally differentiated effector memory CD45RA+ cells. Donors were Caucasian adults residing in Nashville, Tennessee, USA. Sequencing was performed on naive CD8+ T cells sorted from blood. The chain recombines TRBV10-3 with TRBJ2-1; D might be TRBD1 or TRBD2, each matching 5 bases. The clonotype was recovered from a man aged 25-45 years in good health. The CDR3 DNA follows: TGTGCCATCAGTGGGGACGGATACAATGAGCAGTTCTTC. Translation: CAISGDGYNEQFF.